The 21 T cell receptor beta chains below all came from one sample that was sequenced in a study of T cells in Graves' hyperthyroidism and ophthalmopathy. Amplification yielded TCR beta CDR3 regions, with RNA transcripts as the source. HTBI primers were used for first-round RT-PCR of the TCR CDR3. In TCRdb, the multiplex PCR reads were re-called with MiXCR into one record per CDR3 protein. The sample consists of about 380,000 distinct CDR3 sequences, approximately 17% of them appearing once. The sample was blood. These receptors were taken from a man aged 18 to 29 with Graves' ophthalmopathy.

The chain links TRBV5-1 to TRBJ2-3, with D perhaps given as TRBD1 or TRBD2 (5 bases each). CDR1 is SGHRS and CDR2 is YFSETQ in the germline V gene. V was clipped by 0 bases and J by 4 bases, with 18 bases between them. The CDR3 has 17 residues. The CDR3 DNA reads TGCGCCAGCAGCTTGGATCCTGGGGGTTGGAGCGCAGATACGCAGTATTTT. Translation gives CASSLDPGGWSADTQYF. Using reference TRBV5-1 and TRBJ2-3 for the parts outside the CDR3, the full variable domain is KAGVTQTPRYLIKTRGQQVTLSCSPISGHRSVSWYQQTPGQGLQFLFEYFSETQRNKGNFPGRFSGRQFSNSRSEMNVSTLELGDSALYLCASSLDPGGWSADTQYFGPGTRLTVL.

The V gene is TRBV7-6, the J gene TRBJ2-5; TRBD1 aligns across 10 bases. V was clipped by 4 bases and J by 4 bases; unmatched bases: 9. This CDR3 has 16 residues. The germline gives CDR1 SGHVS, CDR2 FNYEAQ. CDR3 DNA: TGTGCCAGCAGCTCCGGGACAGGGGTAGTACGAGAGACCCAGTACTTC. This codes for CASSSGTGVVRETQYF.

This clonotype was seen at least ten times. The chain employs TRBV5-1 and TRBJ1-4; D ambiguous. Trimming pared 7 bases from V and 2 bases from J, leaving 12 bases between. CDR1 SGHRS and CDR2 YFSETQ come from the germline V gene. This CDR3 spans 14 amino acids. The CDR3 DNA is TGCGCCAGCCAGGAGGGAGGCACTAATGAAAAACTGTTTTTT. As protein: CASQEGGTNEKLFF.

This chain joins TRBV10-3 and TRBJ1-5, with D uncertain. With 4 bases removed from V and 1 base from J, the gap between germline ends came to 11 bases. The CDR3 has 15 amino acids. Germline values: CDR1 ENHRY, CDR2 SYGVKD. The CDR3 nucleotides read TGTGCCATCAGTGTTGATTTATCAAGCAATCAGCCCCAGCATTTT. Residues: CAISVDLSSNQPQHF.

V and J are TRBV6-1 and TRBJ2-4; 10 nucleotides match TRBD2. The trim removed 5 bases at V and 7 bases at J, leaving 8 bases unmatched. Germline CDR1 and CDR2: MNHNS and SASEGT. This CDR3 is built from 15 residues. As DNA, the CDR3 is TGTGCCAGCAGTCCCCCCAGCGGGGGGGGGAACATTCAGTACTTC. Protein: CASSPPSGGGNIQYF.

This clonotype showed up many times. V and J are TRBV9 and TRBJ1-2; no clear D gene. The CDR3 contains 12 residues. Per germline, CDR1 SGDLS and CDR2 YYNGEE. With 4 bases removed from V and 7 bases from J, the gap between germline ends came to 11 bases. The CDR3, as DNA: TGTGCCAGCAGCCCGACTAAGGCTGGCTACACCTTC. Translating it yields CASSPTKAGYTF.

This clonotype was detected many times. The V gene is TRBV2, the J gene TRBJ1-1, with 12 positions matching TRBD1. The germline CDR1 and CDR2 sequences are SNHLY and FYNNEI. This CDR3 is 14 amino acids long. V dropped 6 bases and J dropped 7; count of bases not matched to a gene: 6. In nucleotides, the CDR3 is TGTGCCAGCAGGAACCGGGACAGGGGGCTTGAAGCTTTCTTT. It is translated as CASRNRDRGLEAFF.

The rearrangement uses TRBV20-1 and TRBJ1-1, with D possibly matching TRBD1 (5 bases). Germline CDR1 and CDR2: DFQATT and SNEGSKA (reference sequence). The length of the CDR3 is 15 residues. In DNA, the CDR3 is TGCAGCACTCGGGCTGGGAGGGGCGGGAACACTGAAGCTTTCTTT. Translation: CSTRAGRGGNTEAFF.

This clonotype was found many times. The chain carries TRBV12-3 or TRBV12-4 and TRBJ1-1; D not certain. This CDR3 is built from 13 residues. V lost 3 bases to trimming and J lost 4 bases, with 9 bases between them. The CDR3 loop reads CASSFDGVTEAFF. As DNA, the CDR3 is TGTGCCAGCAGTTTTGATGGAGTCACTGAAGCTTTCTTT.

A note on this clonotype: A much larger clone sits a single nucleotide away, making a read error possible. It is likely a read error, because the conserved phenylalanine at the end of the CDR3 is missing. The chain is built from TRBV12-3 or TRBV12-4 and TRBJ2-1, with no clear D. The CDR3 loop spans 15 amino acids. Between the trimmed V and J ends, which lost 6 bases and 0 bases, there was a span of 12 bases. The CDR3 protein is CASRPTMSSYNEQFS. The CDR3 DNA is TGTGCCAGCAGGCCGACAATGAGCTCCTACAATGAGCAGTTCTCC.

This rearrangement joins TRBV6-1 to TRBJ2-2; perhaps TRBD2 as D (5 bases). The CDR3 extends over 16 amino acids. Germline CDR1 and CDR2: MNHNS and SASEGT. V lost 5 bases to trimming and J lost 5 bases, with 18 bases between them. The CDR3: CASSPSGSLGTGELFF. As DNA, the CDR3 is TGTGCCAGCAGTCCCTCGGGGTCCTTGGGGACCGGGGAGCTGTTTTTT.

This clonotype was observed at least ten times. The V gene is TRBV7-8, the J gene TRBJ2-5; the match to TRBD2 covers 13 bases. CDR1 and CDR2 from the germline V gene are SGHVS and FQNEAQ. This CDR3 region has 12 residues. The V segment lost 5 bases and the J segment 12 bases; nucleotides outside the gene matches: 3. Here the CDR3 reads CASSPTSGREYF. The CDR3 bases are TGTGCCAGCAGCCCCACTAGCGGGAGGGAGTACTTC.

This clonotype showed up just a few times. The genes are TRBV4-1 and TRBJ2-1; D uncertain. The CDR3 spans 16 residues. V was cut by 0 bases and J by 2 bases, with 11 bases left in between. Germline CDR1 reads MGHRA; CDR2 reads YSYEKL. In nucleotides, the CDR3 is TGCGCCAGCAGCCAAGATGCGGCCGTAACCTACAATGAGCAGTTCTTC. Translating gives CASSQDAAVTYNEQFF.

This clonotype was observed at least ten times. This chain's CDR3 is CSGALASMNTEAFF. The CDR3 bases are TGCAGTGGAGCCCTGGCTAGTATGAACACTGAAGCTTTCTTT. The J gene is TRBJ1-1, the V gene TRBV20-1; no definite D call. This CDR3 is built from 14 residues. Trimming removed 7 bases at V and 0 bases at J, with 15 bases between. Germline CDR1 and CDR2: DFQATT and SNEGSKA (reference sequence).

This clonotype was detected ten times or more. V gene TRBV6-2 or TRBV6-3 combines with J gene TRBJ2-5, with D possibly TRBD2 on 6 matching bases. CDR1 is MNHEY, CDR2 SVGEGT, per germline. There are 15 residues in the CDR3. Trimming took off 2 bases at V and 1 base at J, with 11 bases between the two ends. DNA for the CDR3: TGTGCCAGCAGTTACCCGGGGACTGCCCAAGAGACCCAGTACTTC. It encodes CASSYPGTAQETQYF.

A note on this clonotype: This may be a read error: a much more frequent sequence differs by one nucleotide. V and J are TRBV12-3 or TRBV12-4 and TRBJ2-7; weak D call: TRBD1 (6 bases). The CDR3 runs to 14 residues. The CDR3 nucleotides read TGTGCCAGCGGTTTAGTCGGACAGCATGGCGAGCAGTACTTC. Amino acids: CASGLVGQHGEQYF.

This clonotype was counted between two and nine times. The J gene is TRBJ2-7, the V gene TRBV4-1, with D possibly called TRBD1 or TRBD2 (6 bases each). Germline V gives CDR1 MGHRA, CDR2 YSYEKL. The CDR3 has 16 amino acids. Trimming left V 4 bases short and J 6 bases short, with 22 bases between. The CDR3 DNA sequence: TGCGCCAGCAGCCGCTACCAGGGGACGGCGACTAGCGAGCAGTACTTC. Encoded protein: CASSRYQGTATSEQYF.

This clonotype was observed at least ten times. The V and J genes are TRBV7-9 and TRBJ2-3, with 8 bases fitting TRBD1. The J segment lost 0 bases and the V segment lost 4 bases, leaving 3 bases of the junction unmatched. The CDR3 runs to 15 residues. Germline V gene data show CDR1 as SEHNR and CDR2 as FQNEAQ (reference sequence). CDR3 nucleotides: TGTGCCAGCAGCTCGGACAGGGTTAGCACAGATACGCAGTATTTT. It translates to CASSSDRVSTDTQYF.

The chain recombines TRBV6-2 or TRBV6-3 with TRBJ1-1; D gene unclear. The CDR3 totals 15 residues. Germline loops: CDR1 MNHEY, CDR2 SVGEGT. Trimming removed 0 bases from V and 3 bases from J, with 11 bases in between. CDR3 loop: CASSYSIRRDTEAFF. The CDR3 nucleotides are TGTGCCAGCAGTTACTCGATTAGGCGGGACACTGAAGCTTTCTTT.

In its sample, this clonotype was seen many times. V usage is TRBV9 and J usage is TRBJ2-1; D is uncertain. CDR3 length equals 12 residues. Germline CDR1 is SGDLS and CDR2 is YYNGEE. Deletions cut 2 bases from V and 6 bases from J, with 6 bases between. The CDR3 is CASSVNSNEQFF. CDR3 coding DNA: TGTGCCAGCAGCGTGAACAGCAATGAGCAGTTCTTC. Supplemented by reference TRBV9 and TRBJ2-1, the full variable domain reads DSGVTQTPKHLITATGQRVTLRCSPRSGDLSVYWYQQSLDQGLQFLIQYYNGEERAKGNILERFSAQQFPDLHSELNLSSLELGDSALYFCASSVNSNEQFFGPGTRLTVL.

This clonotype was picked up many times. The chain has TRBV3-1 and TRBJ2-2; D is unclear. This CDR3 region has 13 residues. The germline V gene encodes CDR1 LGHDT and CDR2 YNNKEL (reference sequence). Trimming cost V 5 bases and J 2 bases, with 6 bases left between them. CDR3 sequence reads: CASSRPNTGELFF. The DNA of the CDR3 is TGTGCCAGCAGCAGGCCAAACACCGGGGAGCTGTTTTTT.